This TCR beta chain was sequenced in a study of blood T cell repertoires in COVID-19. Study summary: Material from acute and convalescent COVID-19 was sourced from the United States, Italy and Spain. PBMCs, B-cell-depleted T cells, or T cells provided the cDNA or gDNA that made up the material.

CDR3 length: 15 residues. The germline gives CDR1 SGDLS, CDR2 YYNGEE. Trimming removed 0 bases from V and 1 base from J, with 8 bases in between. While infection was still active, Seattle patients were enrolled and then followed longitudinally. In the original workflow: For nucleated cells, counts were estimated from reference gene primer amplification. Sequencing used immunoSEQ multiplex PCR; TCRdb keeps in-frame clones, though not all of them. V and J calls and clone size are those listed in that table; D and trimming were worked out from the DNA. Of about 360,000 clones in the sample, about 86% were seen once.

Sequences were obtained from peripheral blood. The V gene is TRBV9, the J gene TRBJ2-1; D is unclear. This sequence was found in a woman in her sixties with COVID-19, enrolled during active disease. CDR3 nucleotide sequence: TGTGCCAGCAGCGTAGAAGGCGGATCCTACAATGAGCAGTTCTTC. Protein product: CASSVEGGSYNEQFF.